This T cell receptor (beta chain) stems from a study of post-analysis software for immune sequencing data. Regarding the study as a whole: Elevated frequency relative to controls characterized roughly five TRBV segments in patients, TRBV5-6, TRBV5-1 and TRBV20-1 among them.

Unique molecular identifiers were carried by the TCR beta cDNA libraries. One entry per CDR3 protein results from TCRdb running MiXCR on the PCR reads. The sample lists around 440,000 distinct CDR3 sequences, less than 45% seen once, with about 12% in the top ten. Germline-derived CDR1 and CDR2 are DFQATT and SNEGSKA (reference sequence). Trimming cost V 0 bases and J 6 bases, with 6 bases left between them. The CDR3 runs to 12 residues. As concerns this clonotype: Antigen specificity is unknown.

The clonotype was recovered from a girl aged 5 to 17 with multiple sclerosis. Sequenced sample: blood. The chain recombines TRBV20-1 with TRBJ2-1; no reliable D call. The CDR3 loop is CSARDLTNEQFF. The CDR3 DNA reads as TGCAGTGCTAGAGATCTCACCAATGAGCAGTTCTTC.